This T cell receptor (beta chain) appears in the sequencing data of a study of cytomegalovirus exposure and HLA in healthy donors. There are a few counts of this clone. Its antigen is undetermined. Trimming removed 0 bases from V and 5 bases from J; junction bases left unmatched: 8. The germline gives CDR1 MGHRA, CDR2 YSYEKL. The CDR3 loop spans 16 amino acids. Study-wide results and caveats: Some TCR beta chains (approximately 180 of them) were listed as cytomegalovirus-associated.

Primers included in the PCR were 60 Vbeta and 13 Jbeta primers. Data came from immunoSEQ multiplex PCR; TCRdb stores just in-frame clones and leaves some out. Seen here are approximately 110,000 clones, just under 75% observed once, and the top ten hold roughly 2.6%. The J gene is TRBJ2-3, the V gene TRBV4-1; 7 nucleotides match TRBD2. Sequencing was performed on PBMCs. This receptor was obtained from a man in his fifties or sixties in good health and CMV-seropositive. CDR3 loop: CASSQEGGEAGDTQYF. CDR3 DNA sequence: TGCGCCAGCAGCCAAGAGGGGGGGGAGGCGGGAGATACGCAGTATTTT.